Shown below are 31 T cell receptor beta chains from a single sample sequenced in a study of post-analysis software for immune sequencing data. No cognate antigen is known for these TCRs. TCR beta libraries were prepared from cDNA with unique molecular identifiers. TCRdb redid the calling of the PCR reads with MiXCR, one entry per CDR3 protein. This repertoire shows roughly 800,000 distinct CDR3 sequences, under 60% found once; its top ten account for roughly 4.5%. Study findings and constraints: TRBV5-6, TRBV5-1 and TRBV20-1 were among four or five TRBV segments more frequent in patients than controls.

Sample: blood. The receptor set was obtained from a girl aged 10 to 17 with multiple sclerosis.

The chain uses TRBV16 and TRBJ1-2, with D perhaps matching TRBD1 (5 bases). The CDR3 sequence is 13 residues long. The V end lost 3 bases, the J end lost 4 bases, and 9 bases lay between the germline ends. Looked up from germline, CDR1 is KGHSY and CDR2 is FQNENV. The CDR3 here is CASSQGPSYGYTF. In DNA, the CDR3 is TGTGCCAGCAGCCAGGGGCCCAGCTATGGCTACACCTTC. The full variable domain, completed using reference TRBV16 and TRBJ1-2, is GEEVAQTPKHLVRGEGQKAKLYCAPIKGHSYVFWYQQVLKNEFKFLISFQNENVFDETGMPKERFSAKCLPNSPCSLEIQATKLEDSAVYFCASSQGPSYGYTFGSGTRLTVV.

In this sample, this clonotype turned up a few times. The gene calls are TRBV5-5 and TRBJ2-7; TRBD1 matches at 10 bases. Germline trimming cut 3 bases from V and 0 bases from J; bases unmatched to any gene: 9. This CDR3 is built from 17 residues. The germline V gene encodes CDR1 SGHKS and CDR2 YYEKEE (reference sequence). CDR3 coding DNA: TGTGCCAGCAGCTCCGGGACAGGGGTTGTTTCCTCCTACGAGCAGTACTTC. Translated, it gives CASSSGTGVVSSYEQYF. The whole variable domain, remainder taken from reference TRBV5-5 and TRBJ2-7, is DAGVTQSPTHLIKTRGQQVTLRCSPISGHKSVSWYQQVLGQGPQFIFQYYEKEERGRGNFPDRFSARQFPNYSSELNVNALLLGDSALYLCASSSGTGVVSSYEQYFGPGTRLTVT.

This chain joins TRBV10-3 and TRBJ2-5; D possibly uses TRBD1 or TRBD2 (5 bases each). V shed 0 bases and J shed 1 base, with 9 bases lying between them. There are 15 residues in the CDR3. Per the germline V gene, CDR1 is ENHRY and CDR2 is SYGVKD. CDR3 loop: CAISESGEIQETQYF. CDR3 nucleotides: TGTGCCATCAGTGAGTCAGGGGAGATCCAAGAGACCCAGTACTTC.

V usage is TRBV5-1 and J usage is TRBJ2-5, with TRBD1 matching 10 bases. V gave up 4 bases and J gave up 4 bases; unmatched junction bases: 7. The CDR3 sequence is 15 residues long. Germline values: CDR1 SGHRS, CDR2 YFSETQ. Here the CDR3 DNA reads TGCGCCAGCAGCCTGGGACAGGGGTACGCAGAGACCCAGTACTTC. Translating gives CASSLGQGYAETQYF.

The rearrangement uses TRBV6-1 and TRBJ2-7, with a tentative D call TRBD1 (6 bases). Germline CDR1 MNHNS, CDR2 SASEGT. The CDR3 sequence is 16 residues long. V was cut by 1 base and J by 0 bases, with 13 bases left in between. The CDR3 coding sequence is TGTGCCAGCAGTGAAGTTGACAGGATTATCTCCTACGAGCAGTACTTC. It translates to CASSEVDRIISYEQYF.

The sample holds a few counts of this clonotype. The rearrangement uses TRBV3-1 and TRBJ2-5; no reliable D call. V lost 1 base to trimming and J lost 0 bases, with 9 bases between them. The length of the CDR3 is 15 residues. In germline, CDR1 is LGHDT, CDR2 YNNKEL (reference sequence). CDR3 residues: CASSQGVSYQETQYF. The CDR3 DNA reads as TGTGCCAGCAGCCAAGGGGTCAGCTACCAAGAGACCCAGTACTTC.

The chain couples TRBV19 to TRBJ1-6; unclear D gene. The CDR3 totals 12 residues. With 3 bases removed from V and 14 bases from J, the gap between germline ends came to 11 bases. The germline gives CDR1 LNHDA, CDR2 SQIVND (reference sequence). CDR3 in DNA: TGTGCCAGTAGTATTGGTTCGATGGCCCTCCACTTT. Its protein product is CASSIGSMALHF.

The genes are TRBV3-1 and TRBJ2-1, with D hard to call. Trimming left V 7 bases short and J 8 bases short, with 24 bases between. The CDR3 runs to 16 residues. Germline V gene lookup returns CDR1 LGHDT and CDR2 YNNKEL (reference sequence). The DNA of the CDR3 is TGTGCCAGCAACCCGAAAGGTACAGAAATCTGCGATGAGCAGTTCTTC. Protein sequence: CASNPKGTEICDEQFF.

The chain joins TRBV6-1 to TRBJ2-1, with D uncertain. The CDR3 runs 14 residues. Trimming removed 8 bases from V and 9 bases from J, with 20 bases in between. Germline V gene sequence: CDR1 MNHNS, CDR2 SASEGT. In nucleotides, the CDR3 is TGTGCCAGCTGGCTAGGTGAAACAGTCGGTGAGCAGTTCTTC. This sequence encodes CASWLGETVGEQFF.

V is TRBV30 and J is TRBJ1-2; 9 bases fit TRBD1. Germline V lookup: CDR1 GTSNPN, CDR2 SVGIG (reference sequence). CDR3 length: 14 residues. Trimming cost V 2 bases and J 8 bases; bases outside gene matches: 9. The CDR3 here is CAWSLVQGARGYTF. DNA for the CDR3: TGTGCCTGGAGTTTAGTACAGGGGGCGCGAGGCTACACCTTC. The variable domain in full, with the rest retrieved from reference TRBV30 and TRBJ1-2, is SQTIHQWPATLVQPVGSPLSLECTVEGTSNPNLYWYRQAAGRGLQLLFYSVGIGQISSEVPQNLSASRPQDRQFILSSKKLLLSDSGFYLCAWSLVQGARGYTFGSGTRLTVV.

This clonotype has more than one count but fewer than ten. The V gene is TRBV6-5, the J gene TRBJ1-4; 9 bases align to TRBD1. Germline V gene sequence: CDR1 MNHEY, CDR2 SVGAGI. V trimming: 2 bases; J trimming: 0 bases; junction bases outside the gene matches: 4. CDR3 length: 17 residues. CDR3 residues: CASSYTTGGPTNEKLFF. The CDR3 bases are TGTGCCAGCAGTTACACGACAGGGGGACCAACTAATGAAAAACTGTTTTTT.

The chain joins TRBV11-1 to TRBJ2-4, with TRBD1 matching over 10 bases. The DNA end is a closer match to TRBJ2-7, so the J assignment may be wrong. This CDR3 comprises 15 residues. The germline V gene has CDR1 SGHAT and CDR2 FQDESV (reference sequence). CDR3 sequence (DNA): TGTGCCAGCAGCTTTGTGGACAGGGGGAAATACGAGCAGTACTTC. Protein sequence: CASSFVDRGKYEQYF.

V gene TRBV5-1 combines with J gene TRBJ1-2; D is unresolved. Germline V gene lookup returns CDR1 SGHRS and CDR2 YFSETQ. The CDR3 runs 15 residues. The V end was cut by 0 bases, the J end by 1 base, with 10 bases between. The chain's CDR3 is CASSLAPGDNYGYTF. In DNA, the CDR3 is TGCGCCAGCAGCTTGGCTCCTGGGGATAACTATGGCTACACCTTC.

This clonotype was picked up many times. V is TRBV5-1 and J is TRBJ2-3, with 14 nucleotides matching TRBD2. This CDR3 is built from 16 residues. With V trimmed by 4 bases and J by 6 bases, 7 bases remained unmatched. The V gene's germline CDR1 is SGHRS and CDR2 YFSETQ. The DNA of the CDR3 is TGCGCCAGCAGCCCAGCGGGGACTAGCGGGAGCGATACGCAGTATTTT. Its protein is CASSPAGTSGSDTQYF.

The chain carries TRBV7-2 and TRBJ1-2; tentative D call: TRBD1 (6 bases). Trimming removed 5 bases from V and 1 base from J, with 11 bases in between. The CDR3 is made up of 14 amino acids. Germline V gene lookup returns CDR1 SGHTA and CDR2 FQGNSA. The CDR3 DNA reads TGTGCCAGCAGCCCAGGGGTTAATAACTATGGCTACACCTTC. Amino acid sequence: CASSPGVNNYGYTF.

In this sample, this clonotype turned up a few times. The V call is TRBV20-1, the J call TRBJ1-2; 8 nucleotides align to TRBD1. J lost 8 bases, V lost 0 bases, and 8 bases had no gene match. Germline V lookup: CDR1 DFQATT, CDR2 SNEGSKA (reference sequence). The length of the CDR3 is 14 residues. As DNA, the CDR3 is TGCAGTGCTAGAGAGAACAGGGGGTCGTGGGGCTACACCTTC. It is translated as CSARENRGSWGYTF.

V gene TRBV7-9 combines with J gene TRBJ1-4, with D perhaps matching TRBD1 (5 bases). Trimming stripped 1 base from V and 12 bases from J, with 18 bases between. This CDR3 region has 15 residues. From germline, CDR1 is SEHNR and CDR2 FQNEAQ (reference sequence). CDR3 region: CASSLVIRDPEELFF. CDR3 DNA sequence: TGTGCCAGCAGCTTAGTTATTAGGGACCCCGAGGAACTGTTTTTT.

The chain employs TRBV4-1 and TRBJ2-1; the D gene is possibly TRBD2 (6 bases). The V gene's germline CDR1 is MGHRA and CDR2 YSYEKL. The CDR3 has 15 amino acids. V dropped 1 base and J dropped 11 bases, with 18 bases sitting between them. The CDR3 sequence: CASSQAPPGSTKQFF. The CDR3 coding sequence is TGCGCCAGCAGCCAAGCACCGCCCGGGAGCACCAAGCAGTTCTTC.

This clonotype has just a few counts. This chain uses TRBV10-2 with TRBJ2-3, with D perhaps matching TRBD2 (6 bases). Trimming stripped 6 bases from V and 3 bases from J, with 13 bases between. The V gene's germline CDR1 is WSHSY and CDR2 SAAADI. This CDR3 spans 14 amino acids. The DNA for the CDR3 is TGCGCCAGCAGGGGAGGACCAACGACAGATACGCAGTATTTT. It yields the protein CASRGGPTTDTQYF.

The genes are TRBV29-1 and TRBJ1-5, with TRBD1 matching over 7 bases. The CDR3 length is 14 residues. CDR1 is SQVTM, CDR2 ANQGSEA, per germline. J was trimmed by 3 bases and V by 6 bases; bases with no gene match: 8. The CDR3 region has the DNA TGCAGCGTGGGGGCGGGGACAGCCAATCAGCCCCAGCATTTT. Translated: CSVGAGTANQPQHF.

V gene TRBV10-3 combines with J gene TRBJ1-3, with D possibly being TRBD1 (5 bases). The CDR3 runs 15 residues. Trimming took 6 bases from V and 5 from J, leaving 17 bases between them. The germline V gene encodes CDR1 ENHRY and CDR2 SYGVKD. The CDR3 reads CAISDPDKDRNTIYF. CDR3 nucleotides: TGTGCCATCAGCGACCCAGACAAGGACAGAAACACCATATATTTT.

The genes are TRBV7-9 and TRBJ1-1; D is unresolved. Trimming stripped 5 bases from V and 6 bases from J, with 4 bases between. This CDR3 region has 10 residues. Germline lookup yields CDR1 SEHNR and CDR2 FQNEAQ (reference sequence). This CDR3 reads CASSGSEAFF. The CDR3 nucleotides are TGTGCCAGCAGCGGATCTGAAGCTTTCTTT.

This chain joins TRBV7-2 and TRBJ2-5, with D possibly matching TRBD2 (6 bases). Germline V gene lookup returns CDR1 SGHTA and CDR2 FQGNSA. The length of the CDR3 is 15 residues. The ends were cut back, 1 base at V and 4 bases at J, with 13 bases in the middle. The CDR3 region has the DNA TGTGCCAGCAGCTTAGACGGGAGCCTCATAGAGACCCAGTACTTC. Its protein product is CASSLDGSLIETQYF.

V is TRBV7-8 and J is TRBJ2-3; the D gene is possibly TRBD1 (5 bases). The V end was cut by 5 bases, the J end by 2 bases, with 14 bases between. The CDR3 length is 15 residues. The germline CDR1 and CDR2 sequences are SGHVS and FQNEAQ. Here the CDR3 DNA reads TGTGCCAGCAGCCTCGGACACACCCTCACAGATACGCAGTATTTT. Translation gives CASSLGHTLTDTQYF.

The J gene is TRBJ2-1, the V gene TRBV7-9; D gene uncertain. CDR1 and CDR2 (germline): SEHNR, FQNEAQ (reference sequence). This CDR3 comprises 12 residues. The V end was cut by 5 bases, the J end by 3 bases, with 5 bases between. CDR3: CASSVFYNEQFF. Here the CDR3 DNA reads TGTGCCAGCAGCGTTTTCTACAATGAGCAGTTCTTC.

This clonotype was observed a handful of times. The gene calls are TRBV7-9 and TRBJ2-7; D gene ambiguous. The CDR3 is 13 residues long. From germline, CDR1 is SEHNR and CDR2 FQNEAQ (reference sequence). V lost 1 base and J lost 2, with 6 bases in between. The CDR3 DNA sequence: TGTGCCAGCAGCTTAGAGAATACCTACGAGCAGTACTTC. This codes for CASSLENTYEQYF.

The table lists this clonotype with a few counts. The chain uses TRBV20-1 and TRBJ2-7, with 10 positions matching TRBD2. Germline assignment: CDR1 DFQATT and CDR2 SNEGSKA (reference sequence). V trimming: 6 bases; J trimming: 3 bases; junction bases outside the gene matches: 17. This CDR3 region has 17 residues. CDR3 region: CSAVYVRSGRSIYEQYF. CDR3 DNA sequence: TGCAGTGCCGTCTACGTTCGTAGCGGGAGGTCAATCTACGAGCAGTACTTC.

This clonotype appeared a few times. The gene calls are TRBV4-3 and TRBJ1-1, with D hard to call. The germline CDR1 and CDR2 sequences are LGHNA and YSLEER. V was clipped by 4 bases and J by 6 bases, with 18 bases between them. The CDR3 runs to 15 residues. CDR3 region: CASSLLEFGSAEAFF. DNA for the CDR3: TGCGCCAGCAGCCTGTTAGAATTCGGGAGTGCTGAAGCTTTCTTT.

The chain has TRBV7-2 and TRBJ2-7; 7 bases fit TRBD1. V lost 5 bases to trimming and J lost 4 bases; unmatched junction nucleotides: 11. The CDR3 covers 15 residues. Germline assignment: CDR1 SGHTA and CDR2 FQGNSA. The CDR3, as DNA: TGTGCCAGCAGCCCCAATCCGGGACAGCAGTACGAGCAGTACTTC. Translated: CASSPNPGQQYEQYF. The whole variable domain, filled in from reference TRBV7-2 and TRBJ2-7, reads GAGVSQSPSNKVTEKGKDVELRCDPISGHTALYWYRQSLGQGLEFLIYFQGNSAPDKSGLPSDRFSAERTGGSVSTLTIQRTQQEDSAVYLCASSPNPGQQYEQYFGPGTRLTVT.

This rearrangement joins TRBV7-2 to TRBJ2-1, with 7 bases lining up with TRBD2. The length of the CDR3 is 13 residues. Germline V gene lookup returns CDR1 SGHTA and CDR2 FQGNSA. V trimming: 5 bases; J trimming: 15 bases; junction bases outside the gene matches: 13. The CDR3 coding sequence is TGTGCCAGCAGCCCACCAGGGAGGGGACCCCTGTTCTTC. Translating gives CASSPPGRGPLFF.

The CDR3 region has the DNA TGTGCCAGCAGTCCTAGCCCAGACGAGCAGTACTTC. Encoded protein: CASSPSPDEQYF. The gene calls are TRBV12-3 or TRBV12-4 and TRBJ2-7; possible D gene TRBD2, 5 bases. The length of the CDR3 is 12 residues. The V gene lost 5 bases and the J gene lost 5 bases, with 10 bases spanning the gap.